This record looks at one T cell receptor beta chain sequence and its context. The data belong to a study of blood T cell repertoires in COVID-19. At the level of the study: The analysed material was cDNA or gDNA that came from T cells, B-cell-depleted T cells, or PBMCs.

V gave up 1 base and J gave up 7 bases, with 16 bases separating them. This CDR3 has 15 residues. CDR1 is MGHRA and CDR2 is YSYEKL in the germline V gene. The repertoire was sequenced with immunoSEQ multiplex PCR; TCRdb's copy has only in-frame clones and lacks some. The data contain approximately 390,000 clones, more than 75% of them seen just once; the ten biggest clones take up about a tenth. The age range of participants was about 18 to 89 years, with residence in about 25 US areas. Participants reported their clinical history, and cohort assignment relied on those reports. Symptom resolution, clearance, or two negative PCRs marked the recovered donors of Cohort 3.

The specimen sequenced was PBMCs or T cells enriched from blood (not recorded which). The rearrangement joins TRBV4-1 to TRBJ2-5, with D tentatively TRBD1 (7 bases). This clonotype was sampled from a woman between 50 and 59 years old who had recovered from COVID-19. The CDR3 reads CASSQAPSRGATQYF. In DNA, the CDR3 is TGCGCCAGCAGCCAAGCGCCATCCAGGGGGGCGACCCAGTACTTC.